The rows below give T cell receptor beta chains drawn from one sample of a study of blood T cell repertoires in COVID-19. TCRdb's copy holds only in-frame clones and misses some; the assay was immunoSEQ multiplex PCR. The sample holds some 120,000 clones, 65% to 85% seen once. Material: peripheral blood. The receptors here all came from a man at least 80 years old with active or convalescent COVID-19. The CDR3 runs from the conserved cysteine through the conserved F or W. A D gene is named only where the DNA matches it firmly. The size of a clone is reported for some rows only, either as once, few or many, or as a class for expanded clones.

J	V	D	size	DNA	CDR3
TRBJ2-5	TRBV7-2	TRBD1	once	TGTGCCAGCAGCTTCAACAGGGGAGAAGAGACCCAGTACTTC	CASSFNRGEETQYF
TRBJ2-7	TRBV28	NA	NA	TGTGCCAGCAGCAACAGGGCGCCCCTCTCTTACGAGCAGTACTTC	CASSNRAPLSYEQYF
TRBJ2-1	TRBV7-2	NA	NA	TGTGCCAGCAGCTTAGGGAGGGCCACTAGCTCGTACAATGAGCAGTTCTTC	CASSLGRATSSYNEQFF
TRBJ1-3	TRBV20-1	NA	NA	TGCAGTGCTAGAGACCTGAACACCATATATTTT	CSARDLNTIYF
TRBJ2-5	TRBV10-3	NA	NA	TGTGCCATCAGTGAGTGGGGGCCGGAGACCCAGTACTTC	CAISEWGPETQYF
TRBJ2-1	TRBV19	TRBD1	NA	TGTGCCAGTACCCTTCGGACAGGGGGCATCAATGAGCAGTTCTTC	CASTLRTGGINEQFF
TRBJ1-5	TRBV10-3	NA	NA	TGTGCCATCAGTGAGTCGGGGGGAATAGGCCAGCCCCAGCATTTT	CAISESGGIGQPQHF
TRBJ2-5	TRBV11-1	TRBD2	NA	TGTGCCAGCAGCGATCTAGCGGGGGGCTTGGAGACCCAGTACTTC	CASSDLAGGLETQYF
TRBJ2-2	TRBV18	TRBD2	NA	TGTGCCAGCTCACCACCTCTAGCGGGGGCGAACACCGGGGAGCTGTTTTTT	CASSPPLAGANTGELFF
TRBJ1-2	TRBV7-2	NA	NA	TGTGCCAGCAGCTTAGTCCTCACTCCCTATGGCTACACCTTC	CASSLVLTPYGYTF
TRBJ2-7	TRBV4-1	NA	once	TGCGCCAGCAGCCAAGATAGGACATCCGAGCAGTACTTC	CASSQDRTSEQYF
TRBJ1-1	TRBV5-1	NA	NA	TGCGCCAGCAGCTTGGAGAGGGTTACTGAAGCTTTCTTT	CASSLERVTEAFF
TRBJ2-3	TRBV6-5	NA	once	TGTGCCAGCAGGACAGGGGAGGGGACAGATACGCAGTATTTT	CASRTGEGTDTQYF
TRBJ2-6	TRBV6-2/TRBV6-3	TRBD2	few	TGTGCCAGCAGTTACGGTCTAGCGGGAAACTCTGGGGCCAACGTCCTGACTTTC	CASSYGLAGNSGANVLTF
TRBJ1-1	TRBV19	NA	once	TGTGCCAGTACCCTGATCTGGGGCGTGGGCACTGAAGCTTTCTTT	CASTLIWGVGTEAFF
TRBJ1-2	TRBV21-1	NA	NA	TGTGCCAGCAGCAAAGCTGGGAGATCAGGGGCAGGCGGCTACACCTTC	CASSKAGRSGAGGYTF
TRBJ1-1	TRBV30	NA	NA	TGTGCCTGGAGTCAACAGGCCAAGGCTGAAGCTTTCTTT	CAWSQQAKAEAFF
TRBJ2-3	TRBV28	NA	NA	TGTGCCAGCAGGAAACAGGGCGCCGATACGCAGTATTTT	CASRKQGADTQYF
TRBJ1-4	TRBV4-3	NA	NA	TGCGCCAGCAGCCAAGGATGGAGAGAAGCAACTAATGAAAAACTGTTTTTT	CASSQGWREATNEKLFF
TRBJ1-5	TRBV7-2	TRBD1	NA	TGTGCCAGCAGCCGGGGGCGTCAGGGGGATCAGCCCCAGCATTTT	CASSRGRQGDQPQHF
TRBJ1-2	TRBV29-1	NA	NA	TGCAGCGCCGTAGGGGCACAGTACTATGGCTACACCTTC	CSAVGAQYYGYTF
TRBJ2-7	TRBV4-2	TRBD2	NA	TGTGCCAGCAGCCAAGATTCGGTAGCGGGGAGCTCCTACGAGCAGTACTTC	CASSQDSVAGSSYEQYF
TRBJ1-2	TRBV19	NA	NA	TGTGCCAGTAGTCGGGACAAGGGCCCCTCTGGTGGCTACACCTTC	CASSRDKGPSGGYTF
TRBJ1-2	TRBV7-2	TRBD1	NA	TGTGCCAGCAGCTTCCGGACAGGGGGCTATGGCTACACCTTC	CASSFRTGGYGYTF
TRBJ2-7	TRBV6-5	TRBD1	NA	TGTGCCAGCAGTCCCCGACAGGGGTCCTACGAGCAGTACTTC	CASSPRQGSYEQYF
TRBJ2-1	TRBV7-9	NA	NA	TGTGCCAGCAGCTTAGCTGAGGGGACTCCGCCCTACAATGAGCAGTTCTTC	CASSLAEGTPPYNEQFF
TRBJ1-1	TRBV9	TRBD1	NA	TGTGCCAGCAGCGTCGACAGGGAGAACACTGAAGCTTTCTTT	CASSVDRENTEAFF
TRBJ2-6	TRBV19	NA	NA	TGTGCCAGTAGTGCCGAGGGGGAGGGGTCTGGGGCCAACGTCCTGACTTTC	CASSAEGEGSGANVLTF
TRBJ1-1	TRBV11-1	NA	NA	TGTGCCAGCAGCTTAGAGGTCGACATCGAAGCTTTCTTT	CASSLEVDIEAFF
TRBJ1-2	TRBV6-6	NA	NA	TGTGCCAGCTTTAAGGAGGGCTATGGCTACACCTTC	CASFKEGYGYTF
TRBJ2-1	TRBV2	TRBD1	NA	TGTGCCAGCAGTGGGGGACAGGGGGATGAGCAGTTCTTC	CASSGGQGDEQFF
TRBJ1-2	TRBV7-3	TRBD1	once	TGTGCCAGCAGCTCGGGACAGGGCGTCGATGGCTACACCTTC	CASSSGQGVDGYTF
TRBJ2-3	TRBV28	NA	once	TGTGCCAGCAGTTTAGGGGGAGGTTTGTCAGATACGCAGTATTTT	CASSLGGGLSDTQYF
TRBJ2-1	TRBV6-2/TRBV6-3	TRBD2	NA	TGTGCCAGCAGTTACATAGCGGGGGGGCTTTATGTTGAGCAGTTCTTC	CASSYIAGGLYVEQFF
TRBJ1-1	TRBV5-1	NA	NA	TGCGCCAGCAGCTTGGTACCAGGGGACACTGAAGCTTTCTTT	CASSLVPGDTEAFF
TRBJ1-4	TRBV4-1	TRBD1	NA	TGCGCCAGCAGCCAAGGGGCCTACAGGGGGCCTAATGAAAAACTGTTTTTT	CASSQGAYRGPNEKLFF
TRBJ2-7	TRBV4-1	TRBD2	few	TGCGCCAGCAGCCCGGGACTAGCGGGTGCCTACGAGCAGTACTTC	CASSPGLAGAYEQYF
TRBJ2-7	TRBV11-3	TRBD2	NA	TGTGCCAGCAGCTTAGGGACTAGCGGGGCCCACGAGCAGTACTTC	CASSLGTSGAHEQYF
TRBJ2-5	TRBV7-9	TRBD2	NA	TGTGCCAGCAGCCCACGGACTAGCGGGGGGTCAAGACAAGAGACCCAGTACTTC	CASSPRTSGGSRQETQYF
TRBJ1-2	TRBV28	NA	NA	TGTGCCAGCAGTACCGGGACAAACGACTATGGCTACACCTTC	CASSTGTNDYGYTF
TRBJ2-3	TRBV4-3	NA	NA	TGCGCCAGCAGCCAACAATTCAAGCAGCGGCTTAGCACAGATACGCAGTATTTT	CASSQQFKQRLSTDTQYF
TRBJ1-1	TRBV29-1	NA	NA	TGCAGCGTTGAAGTAGTTCAGGGCACTGAAGCTTTCTTT	CSVEVVQGTEAFF
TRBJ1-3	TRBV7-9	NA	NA	TGTGCCAGCCAAGGAGACTCTGGAAACACCATATATTTT	CASQGDSGNTIYF
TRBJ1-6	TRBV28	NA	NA	TGTGCCAGTACTGTTGGAGGGCAGAGCTCCTATAATTCACCCCTCCACTTT	CASTVGGQSSYNSPLHF
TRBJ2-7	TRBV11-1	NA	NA	TGTGCCAGCAGCTCCGGGGGTAGCTCCTACGAGCAGTACTTC	CASSSGGSSYEQYF
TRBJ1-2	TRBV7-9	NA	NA	TGTGCCAGCAGCTTACAGGGGCCTAACTATGGCTACACCTTC	CASSLQGPNYGYTF
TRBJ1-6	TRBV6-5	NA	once	TGTGCCAGCACCCACTCAAATTCACCCCTCCACTTT	CASTHSNSPLHF
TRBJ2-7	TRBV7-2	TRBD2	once	TGTGCCAGCAGCTTAGGGATTAGCGGGGGCGACGAGCAGTACTTC	CASSLGISGGDEQYF
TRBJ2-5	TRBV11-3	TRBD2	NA	TGTGCCAGCAGCTTAGTCGGCGGGGGGGTAGAGACCCAGTACTTC	CASSLVGGGVETQYF